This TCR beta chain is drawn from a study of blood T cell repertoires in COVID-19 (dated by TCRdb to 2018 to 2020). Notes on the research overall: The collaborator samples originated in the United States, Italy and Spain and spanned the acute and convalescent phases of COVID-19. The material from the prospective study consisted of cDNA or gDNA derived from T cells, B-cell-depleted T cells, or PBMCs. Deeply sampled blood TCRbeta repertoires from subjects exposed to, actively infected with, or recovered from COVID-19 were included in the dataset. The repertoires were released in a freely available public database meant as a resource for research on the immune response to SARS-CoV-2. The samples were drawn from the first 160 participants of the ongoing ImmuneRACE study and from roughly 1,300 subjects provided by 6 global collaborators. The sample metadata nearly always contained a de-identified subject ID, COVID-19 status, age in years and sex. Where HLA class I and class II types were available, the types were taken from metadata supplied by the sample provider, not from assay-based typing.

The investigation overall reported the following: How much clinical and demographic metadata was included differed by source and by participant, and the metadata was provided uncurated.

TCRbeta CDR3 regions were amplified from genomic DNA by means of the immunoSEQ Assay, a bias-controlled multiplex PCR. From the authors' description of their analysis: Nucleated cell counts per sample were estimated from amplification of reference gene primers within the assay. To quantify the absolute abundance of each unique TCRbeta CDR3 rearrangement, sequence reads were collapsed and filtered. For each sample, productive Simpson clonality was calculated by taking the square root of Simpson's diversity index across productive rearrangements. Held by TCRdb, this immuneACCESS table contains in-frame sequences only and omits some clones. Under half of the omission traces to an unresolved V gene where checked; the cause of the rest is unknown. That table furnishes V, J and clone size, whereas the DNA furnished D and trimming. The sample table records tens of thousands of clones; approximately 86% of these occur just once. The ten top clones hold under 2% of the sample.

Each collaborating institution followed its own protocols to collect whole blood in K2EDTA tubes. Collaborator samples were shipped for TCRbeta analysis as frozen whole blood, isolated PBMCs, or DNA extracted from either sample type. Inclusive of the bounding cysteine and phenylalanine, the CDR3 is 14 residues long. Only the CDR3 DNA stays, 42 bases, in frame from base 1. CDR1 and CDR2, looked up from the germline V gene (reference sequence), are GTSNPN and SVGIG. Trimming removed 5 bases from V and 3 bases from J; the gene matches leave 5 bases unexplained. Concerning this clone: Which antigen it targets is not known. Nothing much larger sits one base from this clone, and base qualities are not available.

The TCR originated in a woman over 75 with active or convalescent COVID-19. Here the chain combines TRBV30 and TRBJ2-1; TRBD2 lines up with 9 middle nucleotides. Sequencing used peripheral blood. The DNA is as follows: TGTGCCTGGGCGACTAGCGGACTCTACAATGAGCAGTTCTTC. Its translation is CAWATSGLYNEQFF.